These T cell receptor beta chains were read from a single sample in a study of cytomegalovirus exposure and HLA in healthy donors. Using immunoSEQ multiplex PCR, the repertoire was profiled, and TCRdb retains in-frame clones only, with some absent. This table has around 300,000 clones, 70% to 90% appearing once. The material sequenced was PBMCs. The receptor source for this set is a man aged 25-45 years in good health and CMV-seronegative. The CDR3 runs from the conserved cysteine through the conserved F or W. The D gene is left open where the match is weak. Size values are once, few and many counts, or a class for expanded clones, and some rows have none.

TRBV4-1	NA	TRBD2	TRBJ2-5	TGCGCCAGCAGCCAAGATATGTCGGGGGGGGTGCAAGAGACCCAGTACTTC	CASSQDMSGGVQETQYF
TRBV7-7	once	NA	TRBJ2-2	TGTGCCCTCGTAAAGTCGGGGATTACCGGGGAGCTGTTTTTT	CALVKSGITGELFF
TRBV5-1	NA	TRBD1	TRBJ1-2	TGCGCCAGCAGCGCCGAGGGACAGGGGCATGGCTACACCTTC	CASSAEGQGHGYTF
TRBV7-9	NA	TRBD1	TRBJ2-5	TGTGCCAGCAGGAAAGGGGGCAGGGAGACCCAGTACTTC	CASRKGGRETQYF
TRBV27	NA	TRBD1	TRBJ1-1	TGTGCCAGCAGCATGACAGGGTGGACTGAAGCTTTCTTT	CASSMTGWTEAFF
TRBV7-2	NA	TRBD2	TRBJ2-5	TGTGCCAGCACTGCTAGCGGGGGGGCCAACCAAGAGACCCAGTACTTC	CASTASGGANQETQYF
TRBV29-1	NA	TRBD1	TRBJ1-2	TGCAGCGTTGGGACACAGGGGAGATCACTACTTGGCTACACCTTC	CSVGTQGRSLLGYTF
TRBV11-1	NA	TRBD1	TRBJ1-6	TGTGCCAGCAGCTCCGGGACAGATTTTTCACCCCTCCACTTT	CASSSGTDFSPLHF
TRBV7-9	NA	TRBD1	TRBJ2-2	TGTGCCAGCAGCTCTACACAGGGGTTCACCGGGGAGCTGTTTTTT	CASSSTQGFTGELFF
TRBV21-1	NA	NA	TRBJ1-2	TGTGCCAGCAGCGGTGCAGGGTGCTATGGCTACACCTTC	CASSGAGCYGYTF
TRBV7-9	NA	NA	TRBJ1-3	TGTGCCAGCAGCCGGTACTCACTTAGCTCTGGAAACACCATATATTTT	CASSRYSLSSGNTIYF